These 13 T cell receptor beta chains originate from one sample sequenced in a study of cytomegalovirus exposure and HLA in healthy donors. In the PCR, 60 Vbeta and 13 Jbeta primers were used. The assay was immunoSEQ multiplex PCR, and TCRdb's table has in-frame clones only and misses some. The sample includes 35,000 to 45,000 clones, 53% of them seen just once. Sequenced sample: PBMCs. Receptor source: a woman between 40 and 50 years old in good health and CMV-seropositive.

The chain couples TRBV5-5 to TRBJ2-7, with D perhaps TRBD1 (6 bases). Germline CDR1 is SGHKS and CDR2 is YYEKEE (reference sequence). V was cut by 2 bases and J by 4 bases, with 10 bases left in between. This CDR3 is built from 13 residues. The CDR3 DNA is TGTGCCAGCAGCTTCCCCGACAGGTACGAGCAGTACTTC. Protein sequence: CASSFPDRYEQYF.

This chain connects TRBV28 to TRBJ2-7; possibly TRBD2 for D (6 bases). V was clipped by 3 bases and J by 9 bases, with 18 bases between them. The CDR3 is 14 amino acids. Germline CDR1 reads MDHEN; CDR2 reads SYDVKM. CDR3 amino acids: CASSFSLLSGGQYF. The CDR3 bases are TGTGCCAGCAGTTTTAGTTTGCTCTCCGGGGGGCAGTACTTC.

This clone was observed once. The V call is TRBV5-1, the J call TRBJ1-1; D possibly corresponds to TRBD1 (5 bases). This CDR3 region has 14 residues. Per the germline V gene, CDR1 is SGHRS and CDR2 is YFSETQ. Between the trimmed V and J ends, which lost 4 bases and 0 bases, there was a span of 10 bases. DNA for the CDR3: TGCGCCAGCAGCCGCGACAGAGTGAACACTGAAGCTTTCTTT. This translates into CASSRDRVNTEAFF. The variable domain in full, with the rest retrieved from reference TRBV5-1 and TRBJ1-1, is KAGVTQTPRYLIKTRGQQVTLSCSPISGHRSVSWYQQTPGQGLQFLFEYFSETQRNKGNFPGRFSGRQFSNSRSEMNVSTLELGDSALYLCASSRDRVNTEAFFGQGTRLTVV.

The V gene is TRBV10-3, the J gene TRBJ1-2, with 9 bases aligning to TRBD1. J gave up 4 bases and V 10 bases, and 13 bases lay outside the gene matches. The germline gives CDR1 ENHRY, CDR2 SYGVKD. This CDR3 contains 15 residues. The CDR3 DNA reads TGTGCCACCCACTCCGGGACAGGGATGTTCTATGGCTACACCTTC. Translating gives CATHSGTGMFYGYTF.

In this sample, this clone turned up a few times. This chain joins TRBV6-6 and TRBJ2-5, with 7 bases fitting TRBD1. This CDR3 comprises 14 residues. Germline CDR1 reads MNHNY; CDR2 reads SVGAGI (reference sequence). Trimming cost V 11 bases and J 4 bases; bases outside gene matches: 13. The CDR3: CAAAWAGGAETQYF. CDR3 DNA: TGTGCCGCCGCGTGGGCAGGGGGAGCAGAGACCCAGTACTTC.

This rearrangement joins TRBV11-1 to TRBJ2-2; 7 bases map to TRBD2. The CDR3 has 16 amino acids. Trimming removed 0 bases from V and 7 bases from J; junction bases left unmatched: 8. Germline CDR1 and CDR2: SGHAT and FQDESV (reference sequence). In DNA form, the CDR3 reads TGTGCCAGCAGCTTAGCCCCTTGGGGGGGTGGCGGGGAGCTGTTTTTT. Its translation is CASSLAPWGGGGELFF.

The J gene is TRBJ1-1, the V gene TRBV5-4; 7 bases align to TRBD1. V dropped 4 bases and J dropped 7; count of bases not matched to a gene: 4. This CDR3 has 12 residues. Germline-derived CDR1 and CDR2 are SGHNT and YYREEE (reference sequence). Here the CDR3 DNA reads TGTGCCAGCAGCCGGGACAGACGTGAAGCTTTCTTT. Residues: CASSRDRREAFF.

This clone was observed once. In nucleotides, the CDR3 is TGTGCCAGCAGCGGGGGGTCACAGCCCCAGCATTTT. Protein product: CASSGGSQPQHF. The rearrangement links TRBV7-9 to TRBJ1-5; tentatively, D is TRBD1 (5 bases). This CDR3 region has 12 residues. Germline V gives CDR1 SEHNR, CDR2 FQNEAQ (reference sequence). Trimming pared 5 bases from V and 7 bases from J, leaving 9 bases between. Variable domain in full (rest from reference TRBV7-9 and TRBJ1-5): DTGVSQNPRHKITKRGQNVTFRCDPISEHNRLYWYRQTLGQGPEFLTYFQNEAQLEKSRLLSDRFSAERPKGSFSTLEIQRTEQGDSAMYLCASSGGSQPQHFGDGTRLSIL.

The V and J genes are TRBV19 and TRBJ2-3; TRBD2 might be the D (6 bases). Trimming pared 7 bases from V and 1 base from J, leaving 18 bases between. The CDR3 contains 16 residues. Per germline, CDR1 LNHDA and CDR2 SQIVND (reference sequence). The DNA of the CDR3 is TGTGCCAGTACTCTCCGGGGGACTTTGGGCACAGATACGCAGTATTTT. Translation: CASTLRGTLGTDTQYF.

This clone was seen more than once but under ten times. The chain couples TRBV27 to TRBJ1-6; TRBD1 agrees at 7 bases. The germline gives CDR1 MNHEY, CDR2 SMNVEV (reference sequence). This CDR3 comprises 15 residues. Trimming took 6 bases from V and 8 from J; bases not matched to a gene: 10. The CDR3 loop reads CASRGLDRVDSPLHF. The CDR3 nucleotides are TGTGCCAGCAGGGGACTCGACAGGGTCGATTCACCCCTCCACTTT.

The genes are TRBV5-1 and TRBJ2-5, with 12 bases identical to TRBD2. The V and J ends lost 0 bases and 5 bases, in that order; junction bases with no gene match: 2. The CDR3 length is 15 residues. CDR1 is SGHRS and CDR2 is YFSETQ in the germline V gene. CDR3 loop: CASSLGTSGVETQYF. The CDR3 region has the DNA TGCGCCAGCAGCTTGGGGACTAGCGGGGTGGAGACCCAGTACTTC.

The chain uses TRBV4-2 and TRBJ2-7, with 9 positions matching TRBD1. Trimming took 0 bases from V and 0 from J; bases not matched to a gene: 18. CDR1 is LGHNA and CDR2 is YNFKEQ in the germline V gene. There are 21 residues in the CDR3. DNA of the CDR3: TGTGCCAGCAGCCAAGATTTTTCCGGGACAGGGTTCGCTAGCGGCTCCTACGAGCAGTACTTC. Its protein is CASSQDFSGTGFASGSYEQYF.

The V call is TRBV25-1, the J call TRBJ2-6; D call uncertain. V lost 4 bases, J lost 0 bases, and 10 bases lay in between. CDR3 length: 16 residues. Germline V gene lookup returns CDR1 MGHDK and CDR2 SYGVNS. The chain's CDR3 is CASSGPSRSGANVLTF. For the CDR3, the DNA is TGTGCCAGCAGTGGCCCGTCGCGCTCTGGGGCCAACGTCCTGACTTTC. Together with reference TRBV25-1 and TRBJ2-6, the CDR3 gives the full variable domain: EADIYQTPRYLVIGTGKKITLECSQTMGHDKMYWYQQDPGMELHLIHYSYGVNSTEKGDLSSESTVSRIRTEHFPLTLESARPSHTSQYLCASSGPSRSGANVLTFGAGSRLTVL.